This T cell receptor (beta chain) was found in a study of T cell clones after liver transplantation. Only in-frame clones appear in the TCRdb table, and some are missing; sequencing was by immunoSEQ multiplex PCR. The sample consists of some 50,000 clones, around 70% of them appearing once. Per germline, CDR1 SGHTA and CDR2 FQGTGA. The V and J ends lost 2 bases and 2 bases, in that order; junction bases with no gene match: 1. The CDR3 spans 15 residues. Sequencing was performed on CD4+ T cells from blood, taken at the 22-month timepoint. This chain connects TRBV7-3 to TRBJ2-7; 12 bases are a match to TRBD2. The source of this sequence is a human patient who received a liver transplant. The T cells may come from the graft donor. The chain's CDR3 is CASSLGLAGPYEQYF. The CDR3 coding sequence is TGTGCCAGCAGCTTAGGACTAGCGGGACCCTACGAGCAGTACTTC.